The table lists the clone carrying this TCR beta chain with a few counts. Antigen specificity is unknown. This sample is drawn from a study of T-cell memory formation after mild COVID-19. Findings and limits, study-wide: The study detected some responding clones in pre-infection memory, suggesting cross-reactive memory joined. CD4+ clones that contracted lay mainly in CM and EM; CD8+ ones lay in EMRA. Clones from the second wave (peaking day 37) had unconfirmed SARS-CoV-2 specificity.

Germline values: CDR1 LNHNV, CDR2 YYDKDF (reference sequence). This CDR3 region has 15 residues. V lost 0 bases and J 4 bases, leaving 12 bases between the germline ends. cDNA libraries for TCR alpha and TCR beta, carrying sample barcodes and UMIs, came from 5'RACE with constant-segment primers. TCRdb re-derived calls from the 5' RACE reads in MiXCR, one entry per CDR3 protein. Among 250,000 to 350,000 distinct CDR3 sequences, roughly a fifth were seen once, and the ten largest hold 21%. The sequenced sample consisted of PBMCs or a T cell subset sorted from them (not recorded which). The rearrangement uses TRBV15 and TRBJ1-2, with D possibly matching TRBD1 (5 bases). The receptor's source is a man aged 18 to 30 who had mild COVID-19 (a few samples of this study predate the infection). Cell type and time point are not known. The CDR3 loop is CATSREGGPTYGYTF. The CDR3 nucleotides are TGTGCCACCAGCAGAGAGGGGGGACCGACCTATGGCTACACCTTC.